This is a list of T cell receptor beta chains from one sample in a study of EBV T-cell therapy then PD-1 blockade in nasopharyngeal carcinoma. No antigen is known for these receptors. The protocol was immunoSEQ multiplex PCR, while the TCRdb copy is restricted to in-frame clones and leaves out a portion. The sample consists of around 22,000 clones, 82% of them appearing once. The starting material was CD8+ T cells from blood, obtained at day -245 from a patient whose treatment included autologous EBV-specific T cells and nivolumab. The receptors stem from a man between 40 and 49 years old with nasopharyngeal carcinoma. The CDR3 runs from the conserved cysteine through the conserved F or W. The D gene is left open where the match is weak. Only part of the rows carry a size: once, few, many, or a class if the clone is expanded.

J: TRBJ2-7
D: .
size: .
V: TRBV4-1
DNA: TGCGCCAGCAGCCAAGACAACTACGAGCAGTACTTC
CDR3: CASSQDNYEQYF

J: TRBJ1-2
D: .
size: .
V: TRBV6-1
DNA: TGTGCCAGCAGTGAGAGGGTTAGGAACTATGGCTACACCTTC
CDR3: CASSERVRNYGYTF

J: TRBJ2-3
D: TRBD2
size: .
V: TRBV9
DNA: TGTGCCAGCAGCACATACAACAGGGTAGCGGGGCTCACAGATACGCAGTATTTT
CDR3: CASSTYNRVAGLTDTQYF

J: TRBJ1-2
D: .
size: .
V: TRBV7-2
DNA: TGTGCCAGCAGCTTAGCGCTTCGAGGTGGCTACACCTTC
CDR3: CASSLALRGGYTF

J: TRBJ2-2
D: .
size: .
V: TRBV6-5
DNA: TGTGCCAGCAGTTCTTTGGCAGAAGGCGGGGAGCTGTTTTTT
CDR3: CASSSLAEGGELFF

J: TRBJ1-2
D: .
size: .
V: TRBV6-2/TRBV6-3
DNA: TGTGCCAGCACCCCGGACGGATACTATGGCTACACCTTC
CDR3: CASTPDGYYGYTF

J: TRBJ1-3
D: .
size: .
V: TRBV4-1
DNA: TGCGCCAGCAGCCAAGACGCAGGGGCCTTGGGAAACACCATATATTTT
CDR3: CASSQDAGALGNTIYF

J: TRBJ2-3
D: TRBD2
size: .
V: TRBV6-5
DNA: TGTGCCAGCAATTTCATAGCGGGGGGGGATACGCAGTATTTT
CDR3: CASNFIAGGDTQYF

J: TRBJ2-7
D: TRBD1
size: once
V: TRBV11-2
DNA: TGTGCCAGCAGCTTAGATCGACAGGGGGTTGGGGAGCAGTACTTC
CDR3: CASSLDRQGVGEQYF

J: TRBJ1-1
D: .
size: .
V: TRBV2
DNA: TGTGCCAGCAGTGTTACGTTGGAGAGCACTGAAGCTTTCTTT
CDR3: CASSVTLESTEAFF

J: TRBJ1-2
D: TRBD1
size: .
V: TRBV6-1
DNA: TGTGCCAGCAGTGAAACAGGGGGTGTCGATGGCTACACCTTC
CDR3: CASSETGGVDGYTF

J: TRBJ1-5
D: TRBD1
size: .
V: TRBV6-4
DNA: TGTGCCAGCAGTGAGGGACAGGGCAATCAGCCCCAGCATTTT
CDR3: CASSEGQGNQPQHF

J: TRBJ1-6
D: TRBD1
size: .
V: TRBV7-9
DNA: TGTGCCAGCAGCCACGCGGACAGGGGAAATTCACCCCTCCACTTT
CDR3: CASSHADRGNSPLHF

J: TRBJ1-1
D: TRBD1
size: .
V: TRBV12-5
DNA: TGTGCTAGTGGTTTGGTATCCAGGGGGGCTGAAGCTTTCTTT
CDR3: CASGLVSRGAEAFF

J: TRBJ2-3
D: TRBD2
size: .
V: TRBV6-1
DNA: TGTGCCAGCAGTGAAGCGCAGGGCGGGGGGGCCACAGATACGCAGTATTTT
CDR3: CASSEAQGGGATDTQYF

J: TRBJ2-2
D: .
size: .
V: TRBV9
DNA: TGTGCCAGCAGCGCCTACAATCAGCCCCGCTCCGGGGAGCTGTTTTTT
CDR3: CASSAYNQPRSGELFF

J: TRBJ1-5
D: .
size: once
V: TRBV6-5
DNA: TGTGCCAGCAGTTATGACAGTCCGATTAGCAATCAGCCCCAGCATTTT
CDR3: CASSYDSPISNQPQHF

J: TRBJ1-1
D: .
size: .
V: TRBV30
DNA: TGTGCCTGGAGTGGGTTGGGGGTATACACTGAAGCTTTCTTT
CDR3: CAWSGLGVYTEAFF

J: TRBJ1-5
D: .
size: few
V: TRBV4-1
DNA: TGCGCCAGCAGCCAAGGTCACGTCAATCAGCCCCAGCATTTT
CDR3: CASSQGHVNQPQHF

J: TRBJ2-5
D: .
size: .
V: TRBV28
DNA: TGTGCCAGTTCTACCAGGCTTCTCCAAGAGACCCAGTACTTC
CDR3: CASSTRLLQETQYF

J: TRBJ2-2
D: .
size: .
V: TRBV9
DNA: TGTGCCAGCAGCGCGTACAGGGCTGGGACCGGGGAGCTGTTTTTT
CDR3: CASSAYRAGTGELFF

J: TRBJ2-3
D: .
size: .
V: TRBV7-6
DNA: TGTGCCAGCAGGCTCTTCGAGAGGGATACGCAGTATTTT
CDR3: CASRLFERDTQYF

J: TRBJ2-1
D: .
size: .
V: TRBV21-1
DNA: TGTGCCAGCAGCAAAGCAGTGGGTCGGTACAATGAGCAGTTCTTC
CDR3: CASSKAVGRYNEQFF

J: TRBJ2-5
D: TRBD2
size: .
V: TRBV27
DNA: TGTGCCAGCAGTGAAGGGGCGGGGGATTGGGGAGAGACCCAGTACTTC
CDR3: CASSEGAGDWGETQYF

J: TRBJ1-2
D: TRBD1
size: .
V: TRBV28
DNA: TGTGCCAGCAGTTTCACAGGGGAGTATGGCTACACCTTC
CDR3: CASSFTGEYGYTF

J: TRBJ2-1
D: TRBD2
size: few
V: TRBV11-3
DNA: TGTGCCAGCAGCCGTCCCGGACTAGAGCTTGGTGAGCAGTTCTTC
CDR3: CASSRPGLELGEQFF

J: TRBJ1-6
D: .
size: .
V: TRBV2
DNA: TGTGCCAGCAGTGACCCCGTAAGGGCCGGCGGGTCACCCCTCCACTTT
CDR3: CASSDPVRAGGSPLHF

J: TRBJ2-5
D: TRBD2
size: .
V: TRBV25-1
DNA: TGTGCCAGCAGTGGACCCAGCGGGGGGGCCTCGGAGACCCAGTACTTC
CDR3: CASSGPSGGASETQYF